The T cell receptor beta chain under discussion was sequenced for a study of regulatory T cells in long-lasting Graves disease. For the study at large: Freshly diagnosed Graves' patients had used antithyroid drugs for under 3 months. The study's findings and limits: Persistent Graves' patients showed reduced TCR diversity versus newly diagnosed patients.

Libraries of TCR beta came from iRepertoire HTBI primers plus Arm-PCR of CDR3 regions. From the multiplex PCR reads, TCRdb called clonotypes with MiXCR, one entry per CDR3 protein. The sample consists of approximately 470,000 distinct CDR3 sequences, about 16% of them appearing once. Documented time point: newly diagnosed GD, antithyroid drugs for less than 3 months. RNA isolated from PBMCs was used to make the TCR library. The germline V and J ends were trimmed by 0 bases and 6 bases, with 9 bases remaining between them. Germline CDR1 is GTSNPN and CDR2 is SVGIG (reference sequence). This CDR3 is built from 12 residues. This clonotype was recorded many times. Its specificity is not known. These sequences were also reported in another study, on T cells in Graves' hyperthyroidism and ophthalmopathy. That source reports: The authors deemed Graves' hyperthyroidism stable absent ophthalmopathy progression within 18 months. The HTBI primer set drove a first-round RT-PCR of the TCR CDR3.

The sample was peripheral blood mononuclear cells (PBMCs), taken at new diagnosis, from a patient treated with antithyroid drugs. V gene TRBV30 combines with J gene TRBJ2-7, with D possibly matching TRBD2 (5 bases). The TCR sequence derives from a man in his forties with Graves disease. CDR3 protein: CAWSVGSAEQYF. As DNA, the CDR3 is TGTGCCTGGAGTGTCGGTAGCGCCGAGCAGTACTTC.